This T cell receptor (beta chain) derives from a study of regulatory T cells in long-lasting Graves disease. Study findings and constraints: Among samples with persistent disease, TRBV28, TRBJ1-2 and TRBJ2-5 were favored. Fewer public clonotypes were shared by new patients (966) than by persistent patients (2,741). Persistent Graves' patients showed less TCR diversity than newly diagnosed ones.

Germline V gives CDR1 PRHDT, CDR2 FYEKMQ (reference sequence). The CDR3 has 17 residues. The time point was: newly diagnosed GD, antithyroid drugs for less than 3 months. There was RNA extracted from PBMCs, and the TCR library was made from it. With EDTA tubes as the receptacles, 7.5 to 9.5 milliliters of peripheral blood were drawn. Arm-PCR with iRepertoire HTBI primers amplified the CDR3 regions for these TCR beta libraries. A single record per CDR3 protein comes from TCRdb applying MiXCR to the multiplex PCR reads. The sample includes approximately 310,000 distinct CDR3 sequences, 15% to 20% seen only once; the top ten take around 36%. Note on this clonotype: The target antigen is unknown.

The specimen was peripheral blood mononuclear cells (PBMCs), collected at new diagnosis, from a patient treated with antithyroid drugs. This sequence was found in a female donor with Graves disease. The chain recombines TRBV13 with TRBJ2-3; D call uncertain. TRBJ1-5 matches the DNA end more closely, so the J call is doubtful. CDR3 region: CASSHGEKSGSTDTQHF. The CDR3 bases are TGTGCCAGCAGCCATGGGGAGAAGAGCGGAAGCACAGATACGCAGCATTTT.